This T cell receptor beta chain was retrieved from a study of blood T cell repertoires in COVID-19. Libraries were prepared by immunoSEQ multiplex PCR; TCRdb keeps only in-frame clonotypes and omits some of them. Among about 240,000 clones listed, roughly 87% were seen once. The ends lost 0 bases at V and 2 bases at J; junction bases unmatched: 9. Germline CDR1 and CDR2: SGHAT and FQNNGV. The CDR3 is 17 residues long. This clone has just one count. V and J are TRBV11-2 and TRBJ2-7, with 8 bases aligning to TRBD1. The TCR originated in a woman under 40 with acute COVID-19. Sequencing was done on a sample of PBMCs or T cells enriched from blood (not recorded which). DNA for the CDR3: TGTGCCAGCAGCTTAGATCTTGGGACAGGCTCGACCTACGAGCAGTACTTC. Translation: CASSLDLGTGSTYEQYF.